These T cell receptor beta chains were read from a single sample in a study of blood T cell repertoires in COVID-19. Clones were read by immunoSEQ multiplex PCR, and TCRdb kept only the in-frame ones, dropping some. Counted here are 300,000 to 350,000 clones, around 91% occurring once; the ten biggest clones make up around 3.5%. Sequencing was performed on peripheral blood. The receptors were sampled from a woman between 18 and 29 years old who had recovered from COVID-19. Both conserved end residues are trimmed from each CDR3.

v_gene	j_gene	CDR3aa
TRBV4-1	TRBJ2-5	ASSQLAGSQETQY
TRBV7-6	TRBJ2-1	ASSTTMEGLNEQF
TRBV20-1	TRBJ2-5	SASSGALETQY
TRBV5-3	TRBJ2-4	ARTPRGTGKNIQY
TRBV6-5	TRBJ1-1	ASSSYRGLNAEAF
TRBV7-9	TRBJ2-1	ASSLGLAGEGEQF
TRBV19	TRBJ2-1	ASSIAGQGLF
TRBV7-9	TRBJ1-2	ASSRRDREYPNYGYT
TRBV6-5	TRBJ1-6	ASSYAGTADSPLH
TRBV7-9	TRBJ2-5	ASSLTGLWTQY
TRBV9	TRBJ2-3	ASSVAVAGGAADTQY